This TCR beta chain was identified during a study of T cells in Graves' hyperthyroidism and ophthalmopathy. From its first to its last residue, the CDR3 has 18 amino acids. Germline CDR1 and CDR2: SEHNR and FQNEAQ (reference sequence). On this clonotype: Because the CDR3's place on the DNA is in doubt, the DNA is left out and the CDR3 is given as listed by TCRdb.

Amplification of TCR beta CDR3 regions used RNA as the template. The TCR CDR3 was amplified in a first-round RT-PCR using the HTBI primer set. TCRdb re-analysed the multiplex PCR reads in MiXCR, keeping a single row per CDR3 protein. The table includes some 200,000 distinct CDR3 sequences, 17% detected once. Diagnosis rested on symptoms, serum thyroxine and TRAb, thyroid ultrasound, and orbital computed tomography. The chain combines TRBV7-9 with TRBJ2-6; TRBD2 reflects the table's D call only, with no check against the DNA. The TCR originated in a man aged 45-65 years with Graves' hyperthyroidism. Sample: blood. This CDR3 reads CASSSVRGGSSGANVLTF.